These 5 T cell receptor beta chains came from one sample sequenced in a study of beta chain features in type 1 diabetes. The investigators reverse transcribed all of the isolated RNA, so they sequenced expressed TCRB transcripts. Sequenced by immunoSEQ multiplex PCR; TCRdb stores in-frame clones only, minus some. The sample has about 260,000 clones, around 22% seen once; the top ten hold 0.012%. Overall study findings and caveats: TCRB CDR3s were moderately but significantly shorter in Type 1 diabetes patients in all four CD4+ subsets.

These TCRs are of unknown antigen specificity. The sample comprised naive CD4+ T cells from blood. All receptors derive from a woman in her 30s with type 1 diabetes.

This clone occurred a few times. The CDR3 reads CASRLALMGEQYF. The CDR3 nucleotides read TGCGCCAGCAGGCTAGCACTAATGGGCGAGCAGTACTTC. The J gene is TRBJ2-7, the V gene TRBV5-1; D perhaps matches TRBD2 (5 bases). The germline CDR1 and CDR2 sequences are SGHRS and YFSETQ. With 5 bases removed from V and 6 bases from J, the gap between germline ends came to 15 bases. The CDR3 has 13 amino acids.

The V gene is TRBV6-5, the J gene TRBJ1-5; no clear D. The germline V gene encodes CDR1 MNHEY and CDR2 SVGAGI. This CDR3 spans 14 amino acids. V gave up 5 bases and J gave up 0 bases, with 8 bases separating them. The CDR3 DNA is TGTGCCAGCAGTGGACGGGATAGCAATCAGCCCCAGCATTTT. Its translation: CASSGRDSNQPQHF.

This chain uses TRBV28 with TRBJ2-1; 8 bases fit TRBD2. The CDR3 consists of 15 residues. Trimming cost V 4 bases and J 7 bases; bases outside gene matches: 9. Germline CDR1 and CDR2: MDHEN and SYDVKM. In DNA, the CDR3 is TGTGCCAGCAGTTCGATGACTAGCGATTCGAATGAGCAGTTCTTC. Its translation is CASSSMTSDSNEQFF.

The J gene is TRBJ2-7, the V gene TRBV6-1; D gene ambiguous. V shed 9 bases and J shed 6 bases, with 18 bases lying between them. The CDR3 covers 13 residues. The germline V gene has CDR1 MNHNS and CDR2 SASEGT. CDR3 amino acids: CASFEESSLEQYF. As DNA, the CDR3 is TGTGCCAGTTTCGAGGAGTCTAGTCTCGAGCAGTACTTC.

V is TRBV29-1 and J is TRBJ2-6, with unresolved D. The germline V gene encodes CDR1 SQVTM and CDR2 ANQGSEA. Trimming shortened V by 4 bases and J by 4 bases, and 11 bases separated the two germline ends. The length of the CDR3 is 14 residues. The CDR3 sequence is CSVGLGSGANVLTF. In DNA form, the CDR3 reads TGCAGCGTTGGCCTAGGATCGGGGGCCAACGTCCTGACTTTC.